This T cell receptor beta chain appears in the sequencing data of a study of regulatory T cells in long-lasting Graves disease. Whole-study results and caveats: Persistent disease favored TRBV28, TRBJ1-2 and TRBJ2-5.

Described time point: persistent/refractory GD, antithyroid drugs over 5 years with positive TRAb. Construction of the TCR library relied on RNA isolated from PBMCs. One endocrinology department in Xi'an, China, was where patients came from. Arm-PCR of CDR3 regions with iRepertoire HTBI primers generated TCR beta libraries. TCRdb analysed the multiplex PCR reads with MiXCR anew, one entry per CDR3 protein. The sample lists about 290,000 distinct CDR3 sequences, approximately 20% occurring once. The germline gives CDR1 MNHNS, CDR2 SASEGT. This CDR3 region has 15 residues. The V gene lost 8 bases and the J gene lost 2 bases, with 19 bases spanning the gap. This clonotype was recorded at least ten times. The antigen is not known.

The sequence was collected from a female donor with Graves disease. Sequencing was performed on peripheral blood mononuclear cells (PBMCs), taken when the disease was refractory, from a patient treated with antithyroid drugs. The chain employs TRBV6-1 and TRBJ2-7, with D perhaps matching TRBD1 (7 bases). In DNA, the CDR3 is TGTGCCAGCGGGGGAGGACAGGCCCACACCTACGAGCAGTACTTC. It translates to CASGGGQAHTYEQYF.